This T cell receptor (beta chain) was recovered during a study of Graves' ophthalmopathy and Graves' hyperthyroidism. Study-wide results and limits: Also, most clonotypes expanded in the thyroid above 0.001 frequency appeared in blood.

This clonotype was counted only a few times. Its target is not known. TCR beta CDR3 regions were amplified from RNA transcripts. HTBI primers served in a first-round RT-PCR, which a second-round multiplex PCR followed. Using its own MiXCR run on the multiplex PCR reads, TCRdb lists one record per CDR3 protein. The table has approximately 160,000 distinct CDR3 sequences, over 35% seen once. The J segment lost 2 bases and the V segment lost 4 bases, leaving 9 bases of the junction unmatched. The germline CDR1 and CDR2 sequences are SGHVS and FQNEAQ. The CDR3 extends over 16 amino acids. Thyroid ultrasound, orbital computed tomography, TRAb, serum thyroxine and clinical symptoms formed the basis of diagnosis.

Input material: peripheral blood. This sequence was found in a woman between 35 and 50 years old with Graves' ophthalmopathy. The V and J genes are TRBV7-8 and TRBJ2-7; 9 nucleotides match TRBD1. CDR3 region: CASSSPSRDRAYEQYF. For the CDR3, the DNA is TGTGCCAGCAGCTCACCCTCCCGGGACAGGGCCTACGAGCAGTACTTC.